The source of this T cell receptor beta chain is a study of OX40 agonist ivuxolimab in advanced cancers. As to this clone: Antigen: not known.

The table came from immunoSEQ multiplex PCR; TCRdb's copy has only in-frame clones and leaves some out. This sample has approximately 90,000 clones; around 90% occur once, and the top ten carry 1.5% to 2%. Study-wide results and limits: Low normalized clonal expansion also occurred in some nonresponding patients.

The CDR3 contains 13 residues. Germline V gene lookup returns CDR1 SNHLY and CDR2 FYNNEI. Trimming removed 3 bases at V and 1 base at J, with 5 bases between. The TCR was taken from an adult with an advanced solid tumor such as melanoma, head and neck, liver or kidney cancer. This material consisted of CD4+ or CD8+ T cells sorted from blood, taken in a trial of the OX40 agonist ivuxolimab. This chain connects TRBV2 to TRBJ2-3; the D is unclear. The CDR3 region has the DNA TGTGCCAGCAGTGATTTCGGCACAGATACGCAGTATTTT. Protein: CASSDFGTDTQYF.